The clone carrying this T cell receptor beta chain was detected ten times or more. The antigen remains undetermined. Documented time point: persistent/refractory GD, antithyroid drugs over 5 years with positive TRAb. Scientists built the TCR library using RNA that was extracted from PBMCs. Patients were enrolled at an endocrinology department in Xi'an, China. Arm-PCR of CDR3 regions and iRepertoire HTBI primers were used to build TCR beta libraries. TCRdb re-derived calls from the multiplex PCR reads in MiXCR, one entry per CDR3 protein. The sample shows 430,000 or so distinct CDR3 sequences, around 20% of them seen only once. These data originate in a study of regulatory T cells in long-lasting Graves disease. Regarding the study as a whole: Analysis covered peripheral blood alone, not thyroid tissue. The persistent group shared 2,741 public clonotypes, more than the roughly 990 shared by new patients. TCR diversity was lower in persistent Graves' patients (versus newly diagnosed ones).

This CDR3 is 13 amino acids long. J was trimmed by 3 bases and V by 9 bases; bases with no gene match: 6. Germline values: CDR1 LNHDA, CDR2 SQIVND (reference sequence). The sample here was peripheral blood mononuclear cells (PBMCs), taken when the disease was refractory, from a patient treated with antithyroid drugs. The gene calls are TRBV19 and TRBJ2-7, with 9 bases identical to TRBD2. This receptor was obtained from a female donor with Graves disease. This chain's CDR3 is CARATSGYYEQYF. The CDR3 bases are TGTGCCAGAGCGACTAGCGGTTACTACGAGCAGTACTTC.